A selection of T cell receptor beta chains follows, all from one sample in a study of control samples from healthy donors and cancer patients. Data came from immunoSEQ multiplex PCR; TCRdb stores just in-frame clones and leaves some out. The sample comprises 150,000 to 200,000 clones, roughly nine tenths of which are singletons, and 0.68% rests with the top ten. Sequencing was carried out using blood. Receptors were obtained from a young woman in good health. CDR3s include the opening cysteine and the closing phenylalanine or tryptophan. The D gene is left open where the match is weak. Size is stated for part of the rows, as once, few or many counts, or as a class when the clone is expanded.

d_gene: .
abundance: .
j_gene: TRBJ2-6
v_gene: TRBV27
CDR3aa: CASSFKISGANVLTF
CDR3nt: TGTGCCAGCAGTTTCAAGATCTCTGGGGCCAACGTCCTGACTTTC

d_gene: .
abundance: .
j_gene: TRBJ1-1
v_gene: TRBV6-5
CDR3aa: CASRAGLNTEAFF
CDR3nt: TGTGCCAGCAGGGCAGGGCTGAACACTGAAGCTTTCTTT

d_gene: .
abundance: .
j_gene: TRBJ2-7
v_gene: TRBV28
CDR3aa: CASSRNRLPYEQYF
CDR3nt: TGTGCCAGCAGTCGAAACAGGCTACCCTACGAGCAGTACTTC

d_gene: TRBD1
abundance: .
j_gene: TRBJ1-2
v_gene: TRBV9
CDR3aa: CASSQGDRGLEGYTF
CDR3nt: TGTGCCAGCAGCCAGGGGGACAGGGGGCTCGAAGGCTACACCTTC

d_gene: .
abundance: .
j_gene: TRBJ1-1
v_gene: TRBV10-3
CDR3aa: CAISETAIQAFF
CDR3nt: TGTGCCATCAGCGAAACAGCAATCCAAGCTTTCTTT

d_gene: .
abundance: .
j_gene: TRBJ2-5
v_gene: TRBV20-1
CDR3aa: CSASYSGSQETQYF
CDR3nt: TGCAGTGCTAGTTACAGCGGGTCGCAAGAGACCCAGTACTTC

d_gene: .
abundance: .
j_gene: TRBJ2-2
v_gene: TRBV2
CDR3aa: CASSESGQITGELFF
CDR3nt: TGTGCCAGCAGTGAATCGGGGCAGATCACCGGGGAGCTGTTTTTT

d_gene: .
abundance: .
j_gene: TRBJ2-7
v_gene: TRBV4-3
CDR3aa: CASSQVGGLGEQYF
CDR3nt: TGCGCCAGCAGCCAAGTAGGGGGTCTTGGCGAGCAGTACTTC

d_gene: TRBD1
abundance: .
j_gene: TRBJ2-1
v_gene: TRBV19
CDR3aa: CASSTSGGPYNEQFF
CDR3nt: TGTGCCAGTAGTACCTCAGGGGGCCCTTACAATGAGCAGTTCTTC

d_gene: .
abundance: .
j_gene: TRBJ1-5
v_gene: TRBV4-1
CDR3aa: CASSQTPGSNQPQHF
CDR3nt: TGCGCCAGCAGCCAAACCCCGGGCTCCAATCAGCCCCAGCATTTT

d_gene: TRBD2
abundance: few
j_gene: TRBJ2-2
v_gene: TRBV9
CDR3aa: CASSLAGGYTGELFF
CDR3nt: TGTGCCAGCAGCTTAGCGGGAGGGTACACCGGGGAGCTGTTTTTT

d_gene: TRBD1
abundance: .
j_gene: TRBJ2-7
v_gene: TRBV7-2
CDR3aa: CASSSTQGPYEQYF
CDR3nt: TGTGCCAGCAGCTCTACACAGGGGCCCTACGAGCAGTACTTC

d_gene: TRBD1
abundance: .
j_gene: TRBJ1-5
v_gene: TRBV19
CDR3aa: CASSMYWTGYAYSNQPQHF
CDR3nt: TGTGCCAGTAGTATGTACTGGACAGGGTACGCTTATAGCAATCAGCCCCAGCATTTT